This T cell receptor (beta chain) was found in a study of HIV-infected patients and healthy controls. Whole-study findings and limits: MAIT alpha-chain CDR3s were frequent in healthy controls, depleted in HIV+. In HIV-infected patients, the apparent post-therapy Gini index recovery did not replicate in size-matched data. HIV-infected patients shared fewer CDR3 sequences between individuals than healthy controls.

Reverse transcription used 500 to 550 ng RNA and constant-region primers for alpha and beta. Alpha and beta chain libraries were made separately by chain-specific third strand synthesis with multiplexing indices. TCRdb called the 5' RACE reads again in MiXCR, with one record for every CDR3 protein. This sample carries 9,500 to 11,000 distinct CDR3 sequences, around 5.2% of them seen once, and the ten largest clones take 13% to 15%. This clonotype was observed a handful of times. As yet, its antigen is unknown. The ends were cut back, 5 bases at V and 0 bases at J, with 10 bases in the middle. The CDR3 consists of 15 residues. Whole blood was used without fractionation, so all unsorted peripheral T cells were included.

The genes are TRBV12-3 or TRBV12-4 and TRBJ2-2; no reliable D call. The receptor's source is an adult with HIV infection. Here the sequenced sample was blood, taken before antiretroviral therapy. The CDR3 DNA reads as TGTGCCAGCAGTCTTGCGCGTTCGAACACCGGGGAGCTGTTTTTT. Protein: CASSLARSNTGELFF.